These 4 T cell receptor beta chains originate from one sample sequenced in a study of cytomegalovirus exposure and HLA in healthy donors. Vbeta (60) and Jbeta (13) primers were used in the PCR. TCRdb keeps only in-frame clones here, not all; method: immunoSEQ multiplex PCR. This repertoire includes some 200,000 clones. Sequencing was done on a sample of PBMCs. The source is a girl aged 2 to 9 in good health and CMV-seropositive.

The rearrangement uses TRBV5-6 and TRBJ2-7; possible D gene TRBD1, 6 bases. Trimming pared 0 bases from V and 6 bases from J, leaving 13 bases between. Per germline, CDR1 SGHDT and CDR2 YYEEEE. The CDR3 is 14 residues long. DNA for the CDR3: TGTGCCAGCAGCTTGGCAGGGGTGGGAGCCGAGCAGTACTTC. This sequence encodes CASSLAGVGAEQYF. The variable domain in full, with the rest retrieved from reference TRBV5-6 and TRBJ2-7, is DAGVTQSPTHLIKTRGQQVTLRCSPKSGHDTVSWYQQALGQGPQFIFQYYEEEERQRGNFPDRFSGHQFPNYSSELNVNALLLGDSALYLCASSLAGVGAEQYFGPGTRLTVT.

The rearrangement links TRBV4-1 to TRBJ1-5; D might be TRBD1 (5 bases). Germline V gene data show CDR1 as MGHRA and CDR2 as YSYEKL. Trimming stripped 1 base from V and 2 bases from J, with 12 bases between. The CDR3 is 16 amino acids. In DNA form, the CDR3 reads TGCGCCAGCAGCCAAGTTCTATGGGGGGGCAATCAGCCCCAGCATTTT. Its translation: CASSQVLWGGNQPQHF.

The rearrangement uses TRBV19 and TRBJ2-7; D is unclear. Trimming removed 2 bases from V and 4 bases from J, with 9 bases in between. The length of the CDR3 is 13 residues. The germline V gene encodes CDR1 LNHDA and CDR2 SQIVND (reference sequence). As DNA, the CDR3 is TGTGCCAGTAGTATAAGAGAGGAATACGAGCAGTACTTC. This codes for CASSIREEYEQYF.

This chain joins TRBV2 and TRBJ2-7; D is perhaps TRBD2 (6 bases). The ends were cut back, 3 bases at V and 7 bases at J, with 13 bases in the middle. Germline CDR1 SNHLY, CDR2 FYNNEI. The CDR3 runs 13 residues. The CDR3 nucleotides read TGTGCCAGCAGTGAGCGGGAAATGGGGGAGCAGTACTTC. Its protein is CASSEREMGEQYF. Drawing the rest from reference TRBV2 and TRBJ2-7, the complete variable domain is EPEVTQTPSHQVTQMGQEVILRCVPISNHLYFYWYRQILGQKVEFLVSFYNNEISEKSEIFDDQFSVERPDGSNFTLKIRSTKLEDSAMYFCASSEREMGEQYFGPGTRLTVT.